Listed here is a single T cell receptor beta chain. This record belongs to a study of T cell responses to AZD1222 COVID-19 vaccine. CDR1 and CDR2 from the germline V gene are SQVTM and ANQGSEA. V shed 4 bases and J 5 bases; nucleotides not matched to a gene: 10. CDR3 length: 14 amino acids. Sequenced by immunoSEQ multiplex PCR; TCRdb stores in-frame clones only, minus some. The sample yields more than 120,000 clones, 89% seen once. This sample comprised peripheral blood, obtained 28 days after the second AZD1222 dose. The clonotype comes from an adult who received the AZD1222 COVID-19 vaccine. The V gene is TRBV29-1, the J gene TRBJ1-1; TRBD1 matches at 7 bases. For the CDR3, the DNA is TGCAGCGTTGCTATAGGGGGCGGTGGGACTGAAGCTTTCTTT. Its protein is CSVAIGGGGTEAFF.